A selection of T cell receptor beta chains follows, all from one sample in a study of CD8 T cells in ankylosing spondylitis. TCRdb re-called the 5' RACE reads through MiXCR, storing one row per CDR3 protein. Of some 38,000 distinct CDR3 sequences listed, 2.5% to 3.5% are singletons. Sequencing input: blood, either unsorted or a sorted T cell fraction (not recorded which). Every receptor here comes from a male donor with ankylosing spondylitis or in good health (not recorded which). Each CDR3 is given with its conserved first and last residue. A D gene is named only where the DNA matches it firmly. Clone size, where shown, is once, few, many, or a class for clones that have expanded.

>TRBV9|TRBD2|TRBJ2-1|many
CASSGESGKSSYNEQFF
TGTGCCAGCAGCGGAGAGAGCGGGAAGAGCTCCTACAATGAGCAGTTCTTC
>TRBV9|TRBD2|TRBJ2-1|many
CASSVLAGGINEQFF
TGTGCCAGCAGCGTCCTAGCGGGGGGGATAAATGAGCAGTTCTTC
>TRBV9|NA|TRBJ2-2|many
CASSVERAAGELFF
TGTGCCAGCAGCGTAGAGAGGGCTGCCGGGGAGCTGTTTTTT
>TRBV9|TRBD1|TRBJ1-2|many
CASSVDDRGYGYTF
TGTGCCAGCAGCGTAGATGACAGGGGCTATGGCTACACCTTC
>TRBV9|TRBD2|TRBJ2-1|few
CASSVGTSGNFGQFF
TGTGCCAGCAGCGTAGGGACTAGCGGGAACTTTGGGCAGTTCTTC
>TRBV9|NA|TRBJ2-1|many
CASSPSGQTQQFF
TGTGCCAGCAGCCCCTCGGGGCAGACACAGCAGTTCTTC
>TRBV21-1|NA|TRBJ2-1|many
CASSTAAGGQFF
TGTGCCAGCAGCACCGCCGCGGGGGGGCAGTTCTTC
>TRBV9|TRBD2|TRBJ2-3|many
CASSVSGGNTDTQYF
TGTGCCAGCAGCGTTAGCGGGGGGAACACAGATACGCAGTATTTT
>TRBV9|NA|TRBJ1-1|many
CASSRDGLNTEAFF
TGTGCCAGCAGCCGGGACGGTTTGAACACTGAAGCTTTCTTT
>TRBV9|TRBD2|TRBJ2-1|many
CASSGPGLANNEQFF
TGTGCCAGCAGCGGGCCGGGACTAGCGAACAATGAGCAGTTCTTC
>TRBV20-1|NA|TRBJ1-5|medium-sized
CSALRLTHSNQPQHF
TGCAGTGCTCTCCGACTGACCCATAGCAATCAGCCCCAGCATTTT
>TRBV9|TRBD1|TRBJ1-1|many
CASSPQGGANTEAFF
TGTGCCAGCAGCCCACAGGGGGGGGCTAACACTGAAGCTTTCTTT
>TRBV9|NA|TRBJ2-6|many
CASSVRRAGNLTF
TGTGCCAGCAGCGTACGGAGGGCAGGTAACCTGACTTTC
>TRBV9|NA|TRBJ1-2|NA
CASSVGGTLTIGDYGYTF
TGTGCCAGCAGCGTAGGTGGGACGCTGACAATCGGGGACTATGGCTACACCTTC
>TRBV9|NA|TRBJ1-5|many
CASSVNRRTEPNQPQHF
TGTGCCAGCAGCGTCAACCGCCGGACAGAACCTAATCAGCCCCAGCATTTT
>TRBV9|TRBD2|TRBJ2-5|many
CASSSGLVVETQYF
TGTGCCAGCAGCTCCGGACTAGTTGTAGAGACCCAGTACTTC
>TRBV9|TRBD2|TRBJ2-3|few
CASSVEGGLALDTQYF
TGTGCCAGCAGCGTAGAGGGGGGACTAGCGTTGGATACGCAGTATTTT
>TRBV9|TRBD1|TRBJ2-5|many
CASSKDRGRQETQYF
TGTGCCAGCAGCAAGGACAGGGGGCGACAAGAGACCCAGTACTTC
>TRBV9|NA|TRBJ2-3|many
CASSVAGGPGDTQYF
TGTGCCAGCAGCGTAGCGGGGGGCCCGGGAGATACGCAGTATTTT
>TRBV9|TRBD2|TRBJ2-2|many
CASSVSAGLAGGPGELFF
TGTGCCAGCAGCGTATCGGCTGGACTAGCGGGGGGGCCCGGGGAGCTGTTTTTT
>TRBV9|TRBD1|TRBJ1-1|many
CASSEYGQANTEAFF
TGTGCCAGCAGCGAATACGGACAGGCGAACACTGAAGCTTTCTTT
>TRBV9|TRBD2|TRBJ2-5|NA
CASSAPGRVETQYF
TGTGCCAGCAGCGCCCCAGGGAGGGTTGAGACCCAGTACTTC
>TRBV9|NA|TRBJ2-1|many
CASSSTDHNEQFF
TGTGCCAGCAGCTCTACGGACCACAATGAGCAGTTCTTC
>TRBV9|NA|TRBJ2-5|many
CASSVAGSRQETQYF
TGTGCCAGCAGCGTAGCAGGAAGTCGGCAAGAGACCCAGTACTTC
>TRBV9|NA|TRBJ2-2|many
CASSVAGLANTGELFF
TGTGCCAGCAGCGTAGCAGGGTTAGCGAACACCGGGGAGCTGTTTTTT
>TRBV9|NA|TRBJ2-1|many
CASSVAFGRGSNEQFF
TGTGCCAGCAGCGTAGCTTTTGGCAGGGGTAGCAATGAGCAGTTCTTC
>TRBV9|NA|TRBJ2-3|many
CASSVAAWGAETDTQYF
TGTGCCAGCAGCGTAGCGGCTTGGGGGGCGGAGACAGATACGCAGTATTTT
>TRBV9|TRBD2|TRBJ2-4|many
CASSTTVGGAGDIQYF
TGTGCCAGCAGCACGACGGTCGGGGGGGCCGGGGACATTCAGTACTTC
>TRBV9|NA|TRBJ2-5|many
CASTPDGGIGETQYF
TGTGCCAGCACCCCTGATGGGGGTATAGGAGAGACCCAGTACTTC
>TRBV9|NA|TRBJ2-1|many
CASSENQGINEQFF
TGTGCCAGCAGCGAAAACCAGGGTATCAATGAGCAGTTCTTC
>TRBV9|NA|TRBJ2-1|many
CASSVRPSNEQFF
TGTGCCAGCAGCGTACGCCCTTCCAATGAGCAGTTCTTC
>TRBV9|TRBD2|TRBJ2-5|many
CASSPRLAGGLQETQYF
TGTGCCAGCAGCCCCAGACTAGCGGGAGGGCTACAAGAGACCCAGTACTTC
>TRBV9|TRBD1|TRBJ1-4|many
CASSPQGATNEKLFF
TGTGCCAGCAGCCCCCAGGGGGCAACTAATGAAAAACTGTTTTTT
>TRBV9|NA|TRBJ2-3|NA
CASSVAGYTDTQYF
TGTGCCAGCAGCGTAGCGGGGTACACAGATACGCAGTATTTT
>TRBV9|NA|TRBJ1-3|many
CASSFQEGGSGNTIYF
TGTGCCAGCAGCTTTCAGGAAGGGGGCTCTGGAAACACCATATATTTT
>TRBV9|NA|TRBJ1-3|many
CASSVGGQPSSPIYF
TGTGCCAGCAGCGTCGGGGGGCAGCCGAGTTCGCCCATATATTTT
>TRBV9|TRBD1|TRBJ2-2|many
CASSVDEGASGELFF
TGTGCCAGCAGCGTGGACGAGGGGGCGTCCGGGGAGCTGTTTTTT
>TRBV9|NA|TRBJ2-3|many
CASSPHRVGDTQYF
TGTGCCAGCAGCCCTCACAGGGTGGGAGATACGCAGTATTTT
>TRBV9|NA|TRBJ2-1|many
CASSVGRGGGNEQFF
TGTGCCAGCAGCGTAGGCAGGGGAGGAGGCAATGAGCAGTTCTTC
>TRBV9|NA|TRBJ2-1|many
CASSSYPSSYNEQFF
TGTGCCAGCAGCTCTTATCCAAGCTCCTACAATGAGCAGTTCTTC
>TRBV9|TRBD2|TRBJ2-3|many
CASSVVAGETDTQYF
TGTGCCAGCAGCGTCGTAGCGGGGGAGACAGATACGCAGTATTTT